The 25 T cell receptor beta chains below all came from one sample that was sequenced in a study of T cells after yellow fever vaccination. Via MiXCR, TCRdb re-called the 5' RACE reads, giving one row per CDR3 protein. The repertoire holds about 170,000 distinct CDR3 sequences, with around 10% as singletons. Sample: CD8+ T cells sorted from PBMCs, taken 15 days after the yellow fever booster vaccination. These receptors were taken from a young man who received the YFV17D yellow fever vaccine.

V and J are TRBV25-1 and TRBJ2-3, with D tentatively TRBD1 or TRBD2 (5 bases each). CDR1 and CDR2 from the germline V gene are MGHDK and SYGVNS. The CDR3 sequence is 11 residues long. Trimming pared 10 bases from V and 8 bases from J, leaving 13 bases between. The CDR3 coding sequence is TGTGCCACCAATTGGGGGATTACGCAGTATTTT. Encoded protein: CATNWGITQYF.

This clonotype was seen more than once but under ten times. The genes are TRBV7-9 and TRBJ1-1; possible D gene TRBD1, 5 bases. V shed 0 bases and J shed 4 bases, with 6 bases lying between them. Per germline, CDR1 SEHNR and CDR2 FQNEAQ (reference sequence). This CDR3 is 13 amino acids long. The CDR3 DNA is TGTGCCAGCAGCTTAGCGCAGGGCACTGAAGCTTTCTTT. Translation: CASSLAQGTEAFF.

This clonotype turned up a few times. The genes are TRBV7-3 and TRBJ2-7; no clear D gene. The CDR3 runs 13 residues. The germline CDR1 and CDR2 sequences are SGHTA and FQGTGA. The V gene lost 5 bases and the J gene lost 3 bases, with 11 bases spanning the gap. CDR3 region: CASSLYDFYEQYV. CDR3 bases: TGTGCCAGCAGCCTGTATGATTTCTACGAGCAGTACGTC.

The CDR3: CASSLQAGEETQYF. As DNA, the CDR3 is TGTGCCAGCAGCTTACAAGCGGGGGAAGAGACCCAGTACTTC. The rearrangement joins TRBV7-3 to TRBJ2-5; 8 nucleotides align to TRBD2. Germline CDR1 reads SGHTA; CDR2 reads FQGTGA. Germline trimming cut 2 bases from V and 3 bases from J; bases unmatched to any gene: 2. This CDR3 has 14 amino acids.

V gene TRBV25-1 combines with J gene TRBJ1-2; 8 nucleotides line up with TRBD1. The germline gives CDR1 MGHDK, CDR2 SYGVNS. CDR3 length: 15 amino acids. V shed 8 bases and J 1 base; nucleotides not matched to a gene: 9. The CDR3 nucleotides read TGTGCCAGCCAAGGGACAGGCTGGGGTAACTATGGCTACACCTTC. Amino acids: CASQGTGWGNYGYTF.

This chain uses TRBV7-9 with TRBJ1-1; D ambiguous. V was pared by 3 bases and J by 7 bases, with 15 bases between. This CDR3 contains 14 residues. Germline V gives CDR1 SEHNR, CDR2 FQNEAQ (reference sequence). This CDR3 is CASSFGSLRGEAFF. CDR3 coding DNA: TGTGCCAGCAGCTTTGGTAGCCTCCGAGGTGAAGCTTTCTTT.

This chain uses TRBV15 with TRBJ2-3; the D call may be TRBD1 or TRBD2 (5 bases each). Germline CDR1 is LNHNV and CDR2 is YYDKDF (reference sequence). The CDR3 is made up of 16 amino acids. V lost 1 base and J 2 bases, leaving 13 bases between the germline ends. DNA of the CDR3: TGTGCCACCAGCAGAGCGGCCGGGGCGAACACAGATACGCAGTATTTT. Protein sequence: CATSRAAGANTDTQYF.

V usage is TRBV14 and J usage is TRBJ2-5; TRBD2 matches at 9 bases. The germline V gene encodes CDR1 SGHDN and CDR2 FVKESK. Trimming took 4 bases from V and 4 from J; bases not matched to a gene: 7. This CDR3 contains 15 residues. The CDR3: CASSPLQRGVETQYF. The CDR3, as DNA: TGTGCCAGCAGCCCCCTTCAGCGGGGGGTAGAGACCCAGTACTTC.

At least ten counts were recorded for this clonotype. The genes are TRBV5-1 and TRBJ2-3; D might be TRBD2 (6 bases). The CDR3 is 15 amino acids. Trimming pared 7 bases from V and 3 bases from J, leaving 18 bases between. Germline loops: CDR1 SGHRS, CDR2 YFSETQ. In DNA, the CDR3 is TGCGCCAGCTCAGAATGGGCAGGGACTACAGATACGCAGTATTTT. It codes for CASSEWAGTTDTQYF.

This chain joins TRBV4-3 and TRBJ1-5; 10 bases match TRBD1. V was pared by 3 bases and J by 7 bases, with 3 bases of the junction left unmatched. From germline, CDR1 is LGHNA and CDR2 YSLEER. The length of the CDR3 is 14 residues. This CDR3 reads CASSQTGGGQPQHF. The CDR3 nucleotides read TGCGCCAGCAGCCAGACAGGGGGCGGGCAGCCCCAGCATTTT.

The table lists this clonotype with a count of one. This sequence may be a read error, since a much larger clone differs from it by one base. Likely a read error: the CDR3 ends without its conserved phenylalanine or tryptophan. This chain connects TRBV29-1 to TRBJ2-7; 8 nucleotides agree with TRBD1. Germline trimming cut 3 bases from V and 2 bases from J; bases unmatched to any gene: 3. The germline V gene encodes CDR1 SQVTM and CDR2 ANQGSEA. There are 13 residues in the CDR3. CDR3 DNA sequence: TGCAGCGTTGAGGGGACAGGACCCTACGAGCAGTACTCC. This sequence encodes CSVEGTGPYEQYS.

The genes are TRBV7-2 and TRBJ2-7, with 7 bases matching TRBD1. The CDR3 runs 14 residues. CDR1 and CDR2 from the germline V gene are SGHTA and FQGNSA. With 6 bases clipped from V and 2 bases from J, the junction kept 7 bases outside the gene matches. The CDR3 sequence: CASRSRDSTYEQYF. CDR3 in DNA: TGTGCCAGCAGGTCCCGGGACAGTACCTACGAGCAGTACTTC.

The sample holds a few counts of this clonotype. CDR3 nucleotides: TGTGCCAGCAGTCGGGACAGGGGGCGGACTGAAGCTTTCTTT. Its protein product is CASSRDRGRTEAFF. The chain carries TRBV6-5 and TRBJ1-1; 12 positions agree with TRBD1. CDR1 and CDR2 from the germline V gene are MNHEY and SVGAGI. The CDR3 covers 14 residues. The trim removed 5 bases at V and 5 bases at J, leaving 3 bases unmatched.

This sequence joins TRBV4-3 and TRBJ2-1, with 10 bases lining up with TRBD2. The CDR3 sequence is 17 residues long. Germline assignment: CDR1 LGHNA and CDR2 YSLEER. The V segment lost 0 bases and the J segment 3 bases; nucleotides outside the gene matches: 5. The CDR3, as DNA: TGCGCCAGCAGCCAAGATGAGCGGGGGGGGTACTACAATGAGCAGTTCTTC. This sequence encodes CASSQDERGGYYNEQFF.

This clonotype was observed a few times. The chain is built from TRBV29-1 and TRBJ2-2; D not resolved. The germline CDR1 and CDR2 sequences are SQVTM and ANQGSEA. V lost 2 bases and J lost 7, with 11 bases in between. This CDR3 is built from 13 residues. The CDR3 DNA follows: TGCAGCGTTGAATGGGCTGAGAACGGGGAGCTGTTTTTT. As protein: CSVEWAENGELFF.

The chain has TRBV10-2 and TRBJ2-5, with 7 bases matching TRBD2. CDR1 is WSHSY, CDR2 SAAADI, per germline. The ends lost 4 bases at V and 1 base at J; junction bases unmatched: 6. The CDR3 has 15 residues. Here the CDR3 reads CASSGLAGFQETQYF. CDR3 bases: TGCGCCAGCAGTGGTTTAGCGGGTTTCCAAGAGACCCAGTACTTC.

The rearrangement uses TRBV4-3 and TRBJ2-7; possible D gene TRBD1, 6 bases. With 5 bases removed from V and 3 bases from J, the gap between germline ends came to 17 bases. In germline, CDR1 is LGHNA, CDR2 YSLEER. CDR3 size: 15 residues. In DNA, the CDR3 is TGCGCCAGCAGCGAGGGCCCGGGACATAACTACGAGCAGTACTTC. This translates into CASSEGPGHNYEQYF.

This clonotype was seen more than once but under ten times. The rearrangement links TRBV18 to TRBJ1-2; TRBD1 might be the D (6 bases). CDR1 is KGHSH and CDR2 is LQKENI in the germline V gene. The CDR3 consists of 13 residues. V was clipped by 2 bases and J by 14 bases, with 18 bases between them. The CDR3 DNA is TGTGCCAGCTCACCAGGGGGCGTAAAGGATAGAACCTTC. Translation: CASSPGGVKDRTF.

This CDR3 is CASSPHLLAGGPTSTDTQYF. As DNA, the CDR3 is TGTGCCAGCAGTCCCCACCTCCTAGCGGGGGGGCCTACTAGCACAGATACGCAGTATTTT. The chain employs TRBV6-6 and TRBJ2-3, with 12 bases lining up with TRBD2. V lost 5 bases to trimming and J lost 0 bases; unmatched junction nucleotides: 15. The germline V gene encodes CDR1 MNHNY and CDR2 SVGAGI (reference sequence). The CDR3 is made up of 20 amino acids.

The chain is built from TRBV4-1 and TRBJ1-2, with D perhaps matching TRBD1 (5 bases). This CDR3 has 15 residues. Trimming took 1 base from V and 4 from J, leaving 13 bases between them. Germline V lookup: CDR1 MGHRA, CDR2 YSYEKL. The CDR3 region has the DNA TGCGCCAGCAGCCAAGGACAGAATCTTCCCTATGGCTACACCTTC. It codes for CASSQGQNLPYGYTF.

The V call is TRBV29-1, the J call TRBJ2-3; D gene ambiguous. The CDR3 totals 14 residues. The V and J ends lost 1 base and 4 bases respectively, with 12 bases between them. In germline, CDR1 is SQVTM, CDR2 ANQGSEA. DNA for the CDR3: TGCAGCGTTGAAGGGAGTTTAGGCGCAGATACGCAGTATTTT. Amino acids: CSVEGSLGADTQYF.

This chain uses TRBV7-9 with TRBJ1-1; no reliable D call. The CDR3 length is 15 residues. V was pared by 0 bases and J by 4 bases, with 12 bases between. Looked up from germline, CDR1 is SEHNR and CDR2 is FQNEAQ (reference sequence). Here the CDR3 reads CASSLAPPSSTEAFF. CDR3 DNA sequence: TGTGCCAGCAGCTTAGCGCCCCCTTCGAGCACTGAAGCTTTCTTT.

The rearrangement uses TRBV9 and TRBJ2-2; no firm D call. In germline, CDR1 is SGDLS, CDR2 YYNGEE. The V end lost 1 base, the J end lost 6 bases, and 4 bases lay between the germline ends. This CDR3 region has 12 residues. This CDR3 reads CASSVIAGELFF. The CDR3 coding sequence is TGTGCCAGCAGCGTAATCGCCGGGGAGCTGTTTTTT.

On this clonotype: An end of the junction differs from the germline gene, which may be a read error. The V call is TRBV7-7, the J call TRBJ2-1, with D tentatively TRBD2 (6 bases). The CDR3 sequence is 14 residues long. Germline V CDR1 and CDR2: SSHAT, FNYEAQ (reference sequence). In DNA form, the CDR3 reads TGTGCTAGCAGCTTAGGGGAGGACACCAGCGAGCAGTTCTTC. It is translated as CASSLGEDTSEQFF.

In this sample, this clonotype turned up a few times. The CDR3 is CASSYGLMSGDTQYF. CDR3 DNA: TGTGCCAGCAGTTACGGCCTTATGAGCGGGGATACGCAGTATTTT. This rearrangement joins TRBV6-5 to TRBJ2-3; D is possibly TRBD2 (6 bases). The CDR3 runs to 15 residues. CDR1 is MNHEY, CDR2 SVGAGI, per germline. The ends were cut back, 2 bases at V and 6 bases at J, with 15 bases in the middle.